The rows below give T cell receptor beta chains drawn from one sample of a study of shared clonotypes between healthy human individuals. Produced via immunoSEQ multiplex PCR; TCRdb's table is partial and in-frame only. The repertoire has approximately 2,200,000 clones, about 92% of them found once; the top ten carry 1.7%. The source material was naive CD8+ T cells from PBMCs. The receptors derive from a man younger than 35 in good health. Some clones in this sample may be carry-over from other donors' samples. The CDR3 runs from the conserved cysteine through the conserved F or W. A D gene is named only where the DNA matches it firmly. Expanded clones are given a class, and other clones once, few, many or no size at all.

J	D	size	V	DNA	CDR3
TRBJ2-1	NA	NA	TRBV28	TGTGCCAGCAGTCCCCAGGTGGGAATGACTGAGCAGTTCTTC	CASSPQVGMTEQFF
TRBJ1-5	NA	NA	TRBV18	TGTGCCAGCTCACGGCGGGACGTTTTGGGCAATCAGCCCCAGCATTTT	CASSRRDVLGNQPQHF
TRBJ2-7	TRBD1	NA	TRBV4-2	TGTGCCAGCAGCCAAGCGGGACAGGGGGCCGAGCAGTACTTC	CASSQAGQGAEQYF
TRBJ1-3	NA	NA	TRBV6-5	TGTGCCAGCAGCGGTGCAGGTGAATCTGGAAACACCATATATTTT	CASSGAGESGNTIYF
TRBJ1-1	NA	NA	TRBV27	TGTGCCAGCGGCAGGGTAATCGGCACTGAAGCTTTCTTT	CASGRVIGTEAFF
TRBJ2-7	NA	NA	TRBV11-2	TGTGCCAGCAGCTTAGGGCGATCCTACGAGCAGTACTTC	CASSLGRSYEQYF
TRBJ1-1	NA	NA	TRBV7-8	TGTGCCAGCAGCCTGTATAGGACGTTGAAGACTGAAGCTTTCTTT	CASSLYRTLKTEAFF
TRBJ2-7	TRBD1	few	TRBV9	TGTGCCAGCAGCGACCGGGACAGCTCCTACGAGCAGTACTTC	CASSDRDSSYEQYF
TRBJ2-1	TRBD2	NA	TRBV29-1	TGCAGCGTTGAATTCGGACTAGTGATGGGTGAGCAGTTCTTC	CSVEFGLVMGEQFF
TRBJ2-6	NA	NA	TRBV7-9	TGTGCCAGCAGCAGTACCATTCGCTCTGGGGCCAACGTCCTGACTTTC	CASSSTIRSGANVLTF
TRBJ2-1	TRBD2	NA	TRBV27	TGTGCCAGCATTCGGCGGGAGGGCTCCTACAATGAGCAGTTCTTC	CASIRREGSYNEQFF
TRBJ1-1	NA	NA	TRBV6-1	TGTGCCAGCATCCCGATTTGGGGACAAGAACCTGAAGCTTTCTTT	CASIPIWGQEPEAFF
TRBJ1-4	NA	NA	TRBV28	TGTGCCAGCAGCCAGGACACTGATAATGAAAAACTGTTTTTT	CASSQDTDNEKLFF
TRBJ2-1	NA	NA	TRBV15	TGTGCCACCGGGGGCTCCTACAATGAGCAGTTCTTC	CATGGSYNEQFF
TRBJ2-5	TRBD2	once	TRBV27	TGTGCCAGCAGTTTTCGTGGGTCGGGGGGCCAAGAGACCCAGTACTTC	CASSFRGSGGQETQYF
TRBJ1-4	TRBD1	NA	TRBV4-3	TGCGCCAGCAGCCGCCTGACAGGGGCCCTAAATGAAAAACTGTTTTTT	CASSRLTGALNEKLFF
TRBJ2-7	NA	NA	TRBV5-1	TGCGCCAGCAGCCTAGGCACAGGAGCTGAGCAGTACTTC	CASSLGTGAEQYF
TRBJ2-2	TRBD2	NA	TRBV27	TGTGCCAGGTGCCAAAGGATTAGCGGGAGAAAACTCAACACCGGGGAGCTGTTTTTT	CARCQRISGRKLNTGELFF
TRBJ2-2	NA	NA	TRBV2	TGTGCCAGCATCCCGGCTCCCGGGGAGCTGTTTTTT	CASIPAPGELFF
TRBJ1-1	NA	NA	TRBV7-9	TGTGCCAGCAGCGAATCAATCAGTGACGAAGCTTTCTTT	CASSESISDEAFF
TRBJ1-1	NA	NA	TRBV5-1	TGCGCCAGCAGCTTGGCTGGGGGCAACACTGAAGCTTTCTTT	CASSLAGGNTEAFF
TRBJ1-3	NA	NA	TRBV28	TGTGCCAGCAGTTTCGGGGGTGCTGGAAACACCATATATTTT	CASSFGGAGNTIYF
TRBJ2-7	NA	NA	TRBV27	TGTGCCAGCAGTTCTATGGGGGCGGCCTACGAGCAGTACTTC	CASSSMGAAYEQYF
TRBJ2-7	TRBD1	NA	TRBV7-8	TGTGCCAGCAGCTTAGACAACGGACAGGTTCGGGAGCAGTACTTC	CASSLDNGQVREQYF
TRBJ2-1	TRBD2	once	TRBV7-8	TGTGCCAGCAGCGGTAGCGGGAGGGCCTCCTACAATGAGCAGTTCTTC	CASSGSGRASYNEQFF
TRBJ2-7	TRBD1	NA	TRBV27	TGTGCCAGCAGCCTAGGAATCGGGACAGGCATCCGGTACGAGCAGTACTTC	CASSLGIGTGIRYEQYF
TRBJ1-1	TRBD1	NA	TRBV6-1	TGTGCCAGCAGCTGGGACAGGCAGAACACTGAAGCTTTCTTT	CASSWDRQNTEAFF
TRBJ2-3	NA	NA	TRBV4-3	TGCGCCAGCAGCCAAGATCGGGCGGTCAGCACAGATACGCAGTATTTT	CASSQDRAVSTDTQYF
TRBJ1-5	NA	once	TRBV6-5	TGTGCCAGCAGTTTTGGGGCACAACAGCCCCAGCATTTT	CASSFGAQQPQHF
TRBJ1-2	TRBD1	NA	TRBV5-6	TGTGCCAGCAGCCCAGGGGGGAATCGGGGCTACACCTTC	CASSPGGNRGYTF
TRBJ2-3	TRBD2	NA	TRBV7-3	TGTGCCAGCAGCTCCACTAGCGAGGCGGATACGCAGTATTTT	CASSSTSEADTQYF
TRBJ2-1	TRBD1	NA	TRBV7-9	TGTGCCAGCAGCCCGACAGGGTGGGGCAATGAGCAGTTCTTC	CASSPTGWGNEQFF
TRBJ2-1	TRBD2	NA	TRBV6-4	TGTGCCAGCAGTGCGCTAGCGGGAGTCGATGAGCAGTTCTTC	CASSALAGVDEQFF
TRBJ1-6	NA	NA	TRBV28	TGTGCCAGCAGCTTTTATAATTCACCCCTCCACTTT	CASSFYNSPLHF
TRBJ1-1	NA	NA	TRBV28	TGTGCCAGCAGTTTATTGGCAGGGAAGGACACTGAAGCTTTCTTT	CASSLLAGKDTEAFF
TRBJ2-3	TRBD1	NA	TRBV5-1	TGCGCCAGCAGCTTGAACCGGGACAGGCCGATAGATACGCAGTATTTT	CASSLNRDRPIDTQYF
TRBJ2-2	NA	few	TRBV19	TGTGCCAGTAGTATTCCGTCTAGACGGCACGGGGAGCTGTTTTTT	CASSIPSRRHGELFF
TRBJ2-1	NA	NA	TRBV6-6	TGTGCCAGCAGCGATTCAGGGTACAATGAGCAGTTCTTC	CASSDSGYNEQFF
TRBJ2-1	TRBD2	NA	TRBV18	TGTGCCAGCTCACCGTGGACTAGCGGGAGTAAAAATGAGCAGTTCTTC	CASSPWTSGSKNEQFF
TRBJ2-7	NA	NA	TRBV27	TGTGCCAGCAGTTTAGCGGACAGCTACGAGCAGTACTTC	CASSLADSYEQYF
TRBJ2-1	NA	NA	TRBV7-2	TGTGCCAGCAGCTTAGCGCGTCAGGGGGGATGGAATGAGCAGTTCTTC	CASSLARQGGWNEQFF
TRBJ2-7	NA	NA	TRBV6-5	TGTGCCAGCAGTTACTCGTACAGGTCGAGCTCCTACGAGCAGTACTTC	CASSYSYRSSSYEQYF
TRBJ2-1	NA	NA	TRBV7-9	TGTGCCAGCAGCGTGGCACCTACAGGTCCCAATGAGCAGTTCTTC	CASSVAPTGPNEQFF